This T cell receptor beta chain was documented in a study of shared clonotypes between healthy human individuals. The CDR3 spans 17 residues. Germline-derived CDR1 and CDR2 are MDHEN and SYDVKM. Trimming removed 3 bases from V and 3 bases from J; junction bases left unmatched: 5. The genomic DNA of each subset was split evenly across several immunoSEQ plates. TCRdb keeps only in-frame clones here, not all; method: immunoSEQ multiplex PCR. Among hundreds of thousands of clones listed, 90% to 97% were seen once. Study results and caveats: Compared with clonotypes that all four donors shared, non-shared clonotypes had lower generation probabilities.

On this clone itself: The target antigen is unknown.

The source material was naive CD4+ T cells sorted from blood. Subset meaning: CD45RA+ positively selected. The chain recombines TRBV28 with TRBJ2-6, with 10 bases fitting TRBD1. The receptor was derived from a woman under 40 in good health. This CDR3 reads CASSLDRGRRGANVLTF. The CDR3, as DNA: TGTGCCAGCAGTTTGGACAGGGGGAGACGTGGGGCCAACGTCCTGACTTTC.